Shown below are 27 T cell receptor beta chains from a single sample sequenced in a study of blood T cell repertoires in COVID-19. Data came from immunoSEQ multiplex PCR; TCRdb stores just in-frame clones and leaves some out. This table has over 150,000 clones, 90% to 95% appearing once. The sample was peripheral blood. The source of these receptors is a man aged 50 to 59 with acute or convalescent COVID-19.

As to this clone: Other nucleotide sequences in the sample specify the same CDR3. The V call is TRBV6-2 or TRBV6-3, the J call TRBJ2-6; possibly TRBD2 for D (6 bases). Germline V gene lookup returns CDR1 MNHEY and CDR2 SVGEGT. The CDR3 has 15 amino acids. V lost 5 bases to trimming and J lost 0 bases, with 8 bases between them. The CDR3 loop is CASSRRGSGANVLTF. CDR3 sequence (DNA): TGTGCCAGCAGTAGGAGGGGCTCTGGGGCCAACGTCCTGACTTTC.

The chain recombines TRBV3-1 (or the pseudogene TRBV3-2) with TRBJ2-5, with 12 bases fitting TRBD2. This CDR3 contains 16 residues. CDR1 and CDR2 from the germline V gene are LGHDT and YNNKEL (reference sequence). Trimming removed 6 bases from V and 5 bases from J; junction bases left unmatched: 10. In DNA, the CDR3 is TGTGCCAGCAGACCCCCGATTACTAGCGGGAGGGAGACCCAGTACTTC. It translates to CASRPPITSGRETQYF.

The J gene is TRBJ2-7, the V gene TRBV12-3 or TRBV12-4; D is unclear. Trimming removed 4 bases from V and 0 bases from J, with 4 bases in between. The CDR3 runs 12 residues. Written as DNA, the CDR3 is TGTGCCAGCAGTTACAGCTCCTACGAGCAGTACTTC. Its translation: CASSYSSYEQYF.

In regard to this clone: The same CDR3 also results from other DNA sequences found in this sample. V usage is TRBV18 and J usage is TRBJ2-5; D remains ambiguous. Trimming took off 3 bases at V and 2 bases at J, with 4 bases between the two ends. Per the germline V gene, CDR1 is KGHSH and CDR2 is LQKENI. The CDR3 covers 12 residues. CDR3 region: CASSPSQETQYF. CDR3 bases: TGTGCCAGCTCACCTTCTCAAGAGACCCAGTACTTC.

This chain connects TRBV10-1 to TRBJ2-7, with TRBD2 matching 9 bases. V lost 4 bases to trimming and J lost 1 base; unmatched junction nucleotides: 5. The germline gives CDR1 WNHNN, CDR2 SYGVQD (reference sequence). The CDR3 is 15 residues long. CDR3 sequence: CASSGDSGGSYEQYF. In nucleotides, the CDR3 is TGCGCCAGCAGTGGTGATAGCGGGGGTTCCTACGAGCAGTACTTC.

The chain combines TRBV10-3 with TRBJ1-6, with 7 bases identical to TRBD1. The germline CDR1 and CDR2 sequences are ENHRY and SYGVKD. The ends lost 0 bases at V and 7 bases at J; junction bases unmatched: 3. The CDR3 has 15 residues. The CDR3 sequence is CAISESEQGNSPLHF. CDR3 DNA: TGTGCCATCAGTGAGTCTGAACAGGGGAATTCACCCCTCCACTTT.

The chain has TRBV27 and TRBJ2-5; D perhaps matches TRBD1 (6 bases). Germline CDR1 reads MNHEY; CDR2 reads SMNVEV (reference sequence). V was pared by 5 bases and J by 0 bases, with 19 bases between. This CDR3 comprises 17 residues. The CDR3, as DNA: TGTGCCAGCAGTATCAAACGGACAGCTAATAACCAAGAGACCCAGTACTTC. It specifies CASSIKRTANNQETQYF.

This chain uses TRBV5-1 with TRBJ2-3, with D maybe TRBD1 (6 bases). V was trimmed by 0 bases and J by 0 bases, leaving 11 bases between them. CDR3 length equals 16 residues. Germline V gene lookup returns CDR1 SGHRS and CDR2 YFSETQ. CDR3 bases: TGCGCCAGCAGCTTGGGTGGGGGCTATAGCACAGATACGCAGTATTTT. It encodes CASSLGGGYSTDTQYF.

J is TRBJ2-5 and V is TRBV4-1; 15 bases align to TRBD2. Germline assignment: CDR1 MGHRA and CDR2 YSYEKL. The CDR3 totals 18 residues. The V gene end was trimmed by 4 bases and the J gene end by 2 bases; junction bases not matched to a gene: 8. CDR3 sequence reads: CASSLSGLAGGGQETQYF. The CDR3, as DNA: TGCGCCAGCAGCCTTTCGGGACTAGCGGGAGGAGGACAAGAGACCCAGTACTTC.

The V call is TRBV4-1, the J call TRBJ1-1, with D perhaps TRBD1 (6 bases). The CDR3 spans 14 residues. The germline V and J ends were trimmed by 3 bases and 1 base, with 9 bases remaining between them. From germline, CDR1 is MGHRA and CDR2 YSYEKL. CDR3 sequence reads: CASSHPTGNTEAFF. In DNA form, the CDR3 reads TGCGCCAGCAGCCATCCGACAGGGAACACTGAAGCTTTCTTT.

V usage is TRBV27 and J usage is TRBJ1-1, with TRBD1 as a possible D gene (5 bases). The CDR3 contains 15 residues. Trimming left V 0 bases short and J 2 bases short, with 10 bases between. The germline V gene has CDR1 MNHEY and CDR2 SMNVEV (reference sequence). The CDR3 reads CASSLSSGHNTEAFF. CDR3 nucleotides: TGTGCCAGCAGTTTATCGTCCGGACACAACACTGAAGCTTTCTTT.

This sequence joins TRBV29-1 and TRBJ1-6; TRBD1 is a possible D gene (6 bases). The V end was cut by 8 bases, the J end by 3 bases, with 11 bases between. Germline loops: CDR1 SQVTM, CDR2 ANQGSEA. The CDR3 consists of 13 residues. CDR3 in DNA: TGCAGCATCCGACAGGACTATAATTCACCCCTCCACTTT. Residues: CSIRQDYNSPLHF.

The chain uses TRBV4-1 and TRBJ2-7, with D perhaps matching TRBD2 (5 bases). Germline CDR1 is MGHRA and CDR2 is YSYEKL. Trimming removed 1 base from V and 6 bases from J, with 22 bases in between. The CDR3 sequence is 17 residues long. The CDR3 loop reads CASSQVPRPGSGGEQYF. CDR3 coding DNA: TGCGCCAGCAGCCAAGTTCCCCGCCCGGGGTCGGGCGGCGAGCAGTACTTC.

The J gene is TRBJ1-5, the V gene TRBV19; no clear D. V lost 3 bases to trimming and J lost 2 bases, with 8 bases between them. The germline CDR1 and CDR2 sequences are LNHDA and SQIVND (reference sequence). This CDR3 has 14 residues. CDR3 bases: TGTGCCAGTAGTATTGCCCTAGGCAATCAGCCCCAGCATTTT. This codes for CASSIALGNQPQHF.

The chain joins TRBV11-2 to TRBJ2-5; 8 positions agree with TRBD2. The CDR3 has 13 residues. The germline CDR1 and CDR2 sequences are SGHAT and FQNNGV. The ends lost 5 bases at V and 6 bases at J; junction bases unmatched: 5. CDR3: CASSTREGKTQYF. The DNA of the CDR3 is TGTGCCAGCAGCACCCGGGAGGGGAAGACCCAGTACTTC.

CDR3 in amino acids: CASSLTSVQETQYF. The CDR3 coding sequence is TGTGCCAGCAGCCTGACTAGCGTCCAAGAGACCCAGTACTTC. This chain links TRBV3-1 (or the pseudogene TRBV3-2) with TRBJ2-5; 8 bases agree with TRBD2. The CDR3 length is 14 residues. Germline CDR1 is LGHDT and CDR2 is YNNKEL (reference sequence). Losses at the gene ends were 4 bases for V and 1 base for J; bases not matched to a gene: 2.

The chain recombines TRBV28 with TRBJ1-1; 7 nucleotides match TRBD1. CDR3 length: 14 amino acids. CDR1 and CDR2 (germline): MDHEN, SYDVKM. V shed 7 bases and J 3 bases; nucleotides not matched to a gene: 8. CDR3 sequence: CASTLQGTYTEAFF. The CDR3 nucleotides are TGTGCCAGCACTCTACAGGGGACCTACACTGAAGCTTTCTTT.

V and J are TRBV29-1 and TRBJ2-5, with D unclear. The CDR3 contains 12 residues. V was cut by 4 bases and J by 5 bases, with 11 bases left in between. Germline lookup yields CDR1 SQVTM and CDR2 ANQGSEA. The CDR3 DNA follows: TGCAGCGTTGTTGCCGGGTTGGAGACCCAGTACTTC. It yields the protein CSVVAGLETQYF.

The V call is TRBV4-1, the J call TRBJ1-2; TRBD1 might be the D (6 bases). CDR1 MGHRA and CDR2 YSYEKL come from the germline V gene. The V and J ends lost 0 bases and 2 bases respectively, with 13 bases between them. CDR3 length equals 16 residues. The CDR3 loop reads CASSQDRGPLNYGYTF. The CDR3 nucleotides read TGCGCCAGCAGCCAAGACAGGGGCCCCCTGAACTATGGCTACACCTTC.

This clone has only a few counts. The CDR3 reads CASSSGGNLAYEQYF. The CDR3 DNA is TGTGCCAGCAGTTCCGGGGGAAACCTAGCCTACGAGCAGTACTTC. The J gene is TRBJ2-7, the V gene TRBV27; D possibly corresponds to TRBD2 (6 bases). The CDR3 spans 15 residues. Trimming removed 4 bases from V and 2 bases from J, with 15 bases in between. Germline CDR1 and CDR2: MNHEY and SMNVEV (reference sequence).

This chain connects TRBV6-5 to TRBJ2-7; 10 bases line up with TRBD1. Germline V gene lookup returns CDR1 MNHEY and CDR2 SVGAGI. This CDR3 is 14 amino acids long. The J segment lost 3 bases and the V segment lost 4 bases, leaving 3 bases of the junction unmatched. This CDR3 reads CASSLRDRGYEQYV. The CDR3, as DNA: TGTGCCAGCAGTTTAAGGGACAGGGGCTACGAGCAGTACGTC.

This chain uses TRBV15 with TRBJ1-2; the D gene is possibly TRBD1 (5 bases). The V end was cut by 3 bases, the J end by 6 bases, with 17 bases between. CDR3 length equals 15 residues. CDR1 LNHNV and CDR2 YYDKDF come from the germline V gene (reference sequence). This CDR3 is CATSSFREFGDGYTF. Written as DNA, the CDR3 is TGTGCCACCAGCAGCTTCAGGGAATTTGGAGATGGCTACACCTTC.

J is TRBJ2-3 and V is TRBV19; maybe TRBD1 (5 bases). Germline assignment: CDR1 LNHDA and CDR2 SQIVND (reference sequence). The length of the CDR3 is 15 residues. V lost 3 bases to trimming and J lost 4 bases, with 14 bases between them. The CDR3 sequence is CASSMFRVSADTQYF. For the CDR3, the DNA is TGTGCCAGTAGTATGTTCAGGGTATCCGCAGATACGCAGTATTTT.

The rearrangement joins TRBV6-5 to TRBJ2-2, with a weak D call TRBD1 (5 bases). The germline V gene encodes CDR1 MNHEY and CDR2 SVGAGI. The CDR3 is made up of 15 amino acids. The V end lost 2 bases, the J end lost 3 bases, and 10 bases lay between the germline ends. The CDR3 DNA reads as TGTGCCAGCAGTTACCAGACAGCCCACACCGGGGAGCTGTTTTTT. This sequence encodes CASSYQTAHTGELFF.

V gene TRBV7-6 combines with J gene TRBJ2-2; D is possibly TRBD2 (6 bases). The CDR3 runs to 15 residues. Germline lookup yields CDR1 SGHVS and CDR2 FNYEAQ. V was shortened by 1 base and J by 4 bases, with 10 bases between the two germline ends. The chain's CDR3 is CASSLERGSTGELFF. The CDR3 DNA follows: TGTGCCAGCAGCTTAGAACGGGGGAGCACCGGGGAGCTGTTTTTT.

The rearrangement uses TRBV6-5 and TRBJ1-2; 8 bases map to TRBD1. The CDR3 totals 12 residues. V lost 5 bases and J lost 8; bases outside the gene matches: 4. Germline V lookup: CDR1 MNHEY, CDR2 SVGAGI. The CDR3 protein is CASSPQGEGYTF. The CDR3 DNA sequence: TGTGCCAGCAGTCCACAGGGGGAGGGCTACACCTTC.

J is TRBJ2-7 and V is TRBV7-9, with D uncertain. This CDR3 has 14 amino acids. Per the germline V gene, CDR1 is SEHNR and CDR2 is FQNEAQ (reference sequence). Trimming removed 5 bases at V and 2 bases at J, with 13 bases between. The CDR3 sequence is CASSPDNRPYEQYV. CDR3 nucleotides: TGTGCCAGCAGCCCCGACAACCGTCCCTACGAGCAGTACGTC.